What follows are 8 T cell receptor beta chains derived from one specimen sequenced in a study of blood T cell repertoires in COVID-19. Repertoires were generated with immunoSEQ multiplex PCR, while TCRdb's copy carries only in-frame clones and drops some. The sample carries 300,000 to 350,000 clones, 75% to 90% recorded once. The source material was PBMCs or T cells enriched from blood (not recorded which). These receptors were taken from a man aged 25 to 45 who had recovered from COVID-19.

The rearrangement uses TRBV6-1 and TRBJ2-2, with 9 nucleotides matching TRBD1. Germline values: CDR1 MNHNS, CDR2 SASEGT. CDR3 length: 15 residues. V was pared by 3 bases and J by 3 bases, with 2 bases of the junction left unmatched. The DNA for the CDR3 is TGTGCCAGCAGTGATCGGACAGGGGACACCGGGGAGCTGTTTTTT. Its protein product is CASSDRTGDTGELFF.

The chain combines TRBV6-5 with TRBJ1-1; 7 positions match TRBD1. In germline, CDR1 is MNHEY, CDR2 SVGAGI. V lost 2 bases and J lost 6; bases outside the gene matches: 12. The CDR3 covers 16 residues. CDR3 protein: CASSYGTAKGDAEAFF. CDR3 in DNA: TGTGCCAGCAGTTACGGGACAGCGAAGGGCGACGCTGAAGCTTTCTTT.

On this clone itself: A read error may produce the germline difference seen at one junction end. This chain joins TRBV6-5 and TRBJ2-7; 7 bases match TRBD1. The CDR3 is made up of 14 amino acids. Germline CDR1 is MNHEY and CDR2 is SVGAGI. CDR3 loop: CASSSGTVSYEQHF. Written as DNA, the CDR3 is TGTGCCAGCAGTTCTGGGACAGTCTCCTACGAGCAGCACTTC.

This chain connects TRBV27 to TRBJ1-1; no reliable D call. Germline V gene lookup returns CDR1 MNHEY and CDR2 SMNVEV (reference sequence). V lost 4 bases and J 7 bases, leaving 25 bases between the germline ends. The CDR3 length is 17 residues. CDR3 amino acids: CASSSSFSVRGLGEAFF. The CDR3 nucleotides read TGTGCCAGCAGTTCGAGTTTCTCCGTTCGGGGATTGGGTGAAGCTTTCTTT.

V usage is TRBV11-2 and J usage is TRBJ2-1, with TRBD2 identical over 12 bases. The germline V gene encodes CDR1 SGHAT and CDR2 FQNNGV. The CDR3 sequence is 16 residues long. Trimming at V came to 2 bases and at J to 9 bases, leaving 8 bases not matched to a gene. CDR3 nucleotide sequence: TGTGCCAGCAGCTTAAGTAGGCTAGCGGGGGGGCGTGAGCAGTTCTTC. Translation: CASSLSRLAGGREQFF. The full variable domain, in which reference TRBV11-2 and TRBJ2-1 provide the parts outside the CDR3, is EAGVAQSPRYKIIEKRQSVAFWCNPISGHATLYWYQQILGQGPKLLIQFQNNGVVDDSQLPKDRFSAERLKGVDSTLKIQPAKLEDSAVYLCASSLSRLAGGREQFFGPGTRLTVL.

The V gene is TRBV7-2, the J gene TRBJ1-5; D gene unclear. The CDR3 is made up of 15 amino acids. V was clipped by 1 base and J by 5 bases, with 12 bases between them. In germline, CDR1 is SGHTA, CDR2 FQGNSA. The CDR3: CASSLVRADHQPQHF. Here the CDR3 DNA reads TGTGCCAGCAGCTTAGTGAGGGCAGACCATCAGCCCCAGCATTTT. Supplemented by reference TRBV7-2 and TRBJ1-5, the full variable domain reads GAGVSQSPSNKVTEKGKDVELRCDPISGHTALYWYRQSLGQGLEFLIYFQGNSAPDKSGLPSDRFSAERTGGSVSTLTIQRTQQEDSAVYLCASSLVRADHQPQHFGDGTRLSIL.

V and J are TRBV19 and TRBJ2-4; 8 bases are shared with TRBD1. The ends lost 5 bases at V and 7 bases at J; junction bases unmatched: 13. The length of the CDR3 is 16 residues. CDR1 is LNHDA and CDR2 is SQIVND in the germline V gene (reference sequence). The CDR3: CASSAVRTGPGNIQYF. DNA of the CDR3: TGTGCCAGTAGTGCCGTTAGGACAGGGCCCGGTAACATTCAGTACTTC.

This chain joins TRBV12-3 or TRBV12-4 and TRBJ1-2; no firm D call. The CDR3 extends over 13 amino acids. Trimming pared 4 bases from V and 8 bases from J, leaving 14 bases between. CDR3 nucleotide sequence: TGTGCCAGCAGTTCGGGTGCTTCCGAGGGCTACACCTTC. Protein product: CASSSGASEGYTF.